These T cell receptor beta chains were read from a single sample in a study of cytomegalovirus exposure and HLA in healthy donors. The protocol was immunoSEQ multiplex PCR, while the TCRdb copy is restricted to in-frame clones and leaves out a portion. The sample holds roughly 310,000 clones, roughly 88% seen once. The sequencing input was PBMCs. Receptors originate from a man aged 25 to 40 in good health and CMV-seronegative. Both conserved end residues are part of each CDR3. The order of the fields is D gene, V gene, clone size, J gene, CDR3 protein, CDR3 DNA. A D gene is named only where the DNA matches it firmly. Not every row has a clone size; where given, it reads once, few, many or a size class.

D: .
V: TRBV7-9
size: .
J: TRBJ2-2
CDR3: CASSPWAGTPKRGELFF
DNA: TGTGCCAGCAGCCCTTGGGCCGGGACTCCTAAAAGGGGGGAGCTGTTTTTT

D: .
V: TRBV5-6
size: .
J: TRBJ2-7
CDR3: CASRQGSYEQYF
DNA: TGTGCCAGCAGGCAGGGGTCCTACGAGCAGTACTTC

D: .
V: TRBV19
size: .
J: TRBJ1-5
CDR3: CASSITGQPQHF
DNA: TGTGCCAGTAGTATAACGGGTCAGCCCCAGCATTTT

D: .
V: TRBV5-1
size: .
J: TRBJ2-5
CDR3: CASSPGWGTQETQYF
DNA: TGCGCCAGCAGCCCCGGATGGGGGACACAAGAGACCCAGTACTTC

D: .
V: TRBV6-6
size: .
J: TRBJ1-3
CDR3: CASSVQGAGNTIYF
DNA: TGTGCCAGCAGTGTACAGGGTGCTGGAAACACCATATATTTT

D: TRBD1
V: TRBV5-6
size: .
J: TRBJ2-4
CDR3: CASSRDRLDIQYF
DNA: TGTGCCAGCAGTCGGGACAGGTTGGACATTCAGTACTTC

D: .
V: TRBV7-2
size: few
J: TRBJ2-3
CDR3: CASSLGALGGTQYF
DNA: TGTGCCAGCAGCTTAGGGGCTTTGGGGGGTACGCAGTATTTT

D: .
V: TRBV27
size: .
J: TRBJ2-6
CDR3: CASSDPIGGVISGANVLTF
DNA: TGTGCCAGCAGTGACCCGATAGGCGGGGTGATTTCTGGGGCCAACGTCCTGACTTTC

D: TRBD1
V: TRBV7-2
size: .
J: TRBJ1-2
CDR3: CASSLGQGGYGYTF
DNA: TGTGCCAGCAGCCTTGGACAGGGGGGCTATGGCTACACCTTC

D: .
V: TRBV19
size: .
J: TRBJ2-1
CDR3: CASSLSGLPVDYEQFF
DNA: TGTGCCAGTAGTCTCTCAGGGTTACCCGTCGATTATGAGCAGTTCTTC

D: .
V: TRBV30
size: .
J: TRBJ2-7
CDR3: CAWSMSEKYEQYF
DNA: TGTGCCTGGAGTATGTCGGAGAAGTACGAGCAGTACTTC

D: .
V: TRBV7-2
size: .
J: TRBJ1-1
CDR3: CASSQMNTEAFF
DNA: TGTGCCAGCAGCCAAATGAACACTGAAGCTTTCTTT

D: TRBD1
V: TRBV19
size: few
J: TRBJ1-2
CDR3: CASSRQGANYGYTF
DNA: TGTGCCAGTAGCCGACAGGGGGCAAACTATGGCTACACCTTC

D: .
V: TRBV6-5
size: .
J: TRBJ1-5
CDR3: CASSYSTGQNQPQHF
DNA: TGTGCCAGCAGTTACTCGACAGGCCAGAATCAGCCCCAGCATTTT

D: TRBD1
V: TRBV29-1
size: .
J: TRBJ2-5
CDR3: CSVEDQGQAREETQYF
DNA: TGCAGCGTTGAAGATCAGGGACAGGCACGGGAGGAGACCCAGTACTTC

D: TRBD1
V: TRBV11-2
size: .
J: TRBJ1-2
CDR3: CASSALRGQSNYGYTF
DNA: TGTGCCAGCAGCGCCCTCAGGGGGCAGTCTAACTATGGCTACACCTTC

D: .
V: TRBV6-5
size: .
J: TRBJ1-2
CDR3: CASTSHRDRNYGYTF
DNA: TGTGCCAGCACCTCTCACAGAGACCGTAACTATGGCTACACCTTC

D: TRBD1
V: TRBV5-1
size: .
J: TRBJ1-2
CDR3: CASSVGQGGSDGYTF
DNA: TGCGCCAGCAGCGTGGGACAGGGGGGCTCCGATGGCTACACCTTC

D: .
V: TRBV4-3
size: .
J: TRBJ2-1
CDR3: CASSQDPGTLYNEQFF
DNA: TGCGCCAGCAGCCAAGACCCCGGGACACTCTACAATGAGCAGTTCTTC

D: TRBD2
V: TRBV6-5
size: .
J: TRBJ2-1
CDR3: CASRGTSGYEQFF
DNA: TGTGCCAGCAGAGGGACTAGCGGCTATGAGCAGTTCTTC

D: TRBD1
V: TRBV6-1
size: .
J: TRBJ1-1
CDR3: CASSEGDRGHTEAFF
DNA: TGTGCCAGCAGTGAAGGGGACAGGGGACACACTGAAGCTTTCTTT

D: .
V: TRBV6-6
size: .
J: TRBJ2-7
CDR3: CASSLPGTSYEQYF
DNA: TGTGCCAGCAGTTTACCGGGGACTTCCTACGAGCAGTACTTC

D: .
V: TRBV7-9
size: .
J: TRBJ2-3
CDR3: CASSLFPGRTDTQYF
DNA: TGTGCCAGCAGCTTATTTCCAGGGCGCACAGATACGCAGTATTTT

D: TRBD2
V: TRBV7-2
size: once
J: TRBJ2-5
CDR3: CASSSGLAGETQYF
DNA: TGTGCCAGCAGCTCCGGACTAGCTGGGGAGACCCAGTACTTC

D: TRBD2
V: TRBV5-4
size: .
J: TRBJ2-1
CDR3: CASRGGEGVSYNEQFF
DNA: TGTGCCAGCAGGGGGGGGGAAGGCGTCTCCTACAATGAGCAGTTCTTC

D: .
V: TRBV4-1
size: .
J: TRBJ1-2
CDR3: CASSQGRVLAYGYTF
DNA: TGCGCCAGCAGCCAAGGCAGGGTGCTCGCGTATGGCTACACCTTC

D: TRBD2
V: TRBV19
size: .
J: TRBJ2-5
CDR3: CASSTGGLVIQETQYF
DNA: TGTGCCAGTAGTACCGGGGGACTAGTAATCCAAGAGACCCAGTACTTC

D: TRBD2
V: TRBV7-9
size: once
J: TRBJ2-4
CDR3: CASSAPGGRLKNIQYF
DNA: TGTGCCAGCAGCGCCCCGGGAGGTCGCCTCAAAAACATTCAGTACTTC

D: .
V: TRBV27
size: .
J: TRBJ2-7
CDR3: CASSLSGSAYEQYF
DNA: TGTGCCAGCAGTTTAAGTGGCAGCGCCTACGAGCAGTACTTC

D: .
V: TRBV15
size: .
J: TRBJ2-7
CDR3: CATSRDGAYEQYF
DNA: TGTGCCACCAGCAGAGACGGAGCCTACGAGCAGTACTTC